This T cell receptor beta chain is drawn from a study of yellow fever vaccine responses in identical twins. Whole-study results and caveats: After vaccination, twins' T cell response reportedly seemed partly convergent, partly personalized.

TCRdb recomputed calls from the RT-PCR reads with MiXCR, one row per CDR3 protein. This table holds 9,500 to 13,000 distinct CDR3 sequences, less than 90% found once. Comments on this clonotype: The target antigen is unknown.

Looked up from germline, CDR1 is SGHNT and CDR2 is YENEEA. This CDR3 has 15 amino acids. V trimming: 5 bases; J trimming: 2 bases; junction bases outside the gene matches: 7. This sequence joins TRBV11-3 and TRBJ2-3; 7 bases align to TRBD2. This TCR came from a woman between 18 and 29 years old who received the yellow fever vaccine. The input for sequencing was T cells from blood (PBMCs), unsorted or a sorted subset (not recorded which), taken before or after yellow fever vaccination (not recorded which). CDR3 residues: CASSPRGSVTDTQYF. The CDR3 bases are TGTGCCAGCAGCCCACGCGGGAGCGTCACAGATACGCAGTATTTT.